This T cell receptor (beta chain) was captured by sequencing in a study of identical twins. Details on this clonotype: Its antigen is as yet unknown.

Study conclusions and caveats: Twin-shared out-of-frame alpha sequences showed excess low generation probability. Among monozygotic twins, out-of-frame TCR alpha sharing exceeded what models predicted.

TCRdb reprocessed the 5' RACE reads via MiXCR and lists one record per CDR3 protein. This sample has about 1.7 million distinct CDR3 sequences, with 25% to 35% found just once. J lost 0 bases, V lost 2 bases, and 2 bases had no gene match. The CDR3 has 17 residues. The germline gives CDR1 SGHAT, CDR2 FQNNGV. The source material was cord blood. This sequence originates from a newborn girl in good health. The chain carries TRBV11-2 and TRBJ2-6, with 9 nucleotides matching TRBD2. The CDR3 loop is CASSLLGLASGANVLTF. For the CDR3, the DNA is TGTGCCAGCAGCTTATTGGGACTAGCCTCTGGGGCCAACGTCCTGACTTTC.